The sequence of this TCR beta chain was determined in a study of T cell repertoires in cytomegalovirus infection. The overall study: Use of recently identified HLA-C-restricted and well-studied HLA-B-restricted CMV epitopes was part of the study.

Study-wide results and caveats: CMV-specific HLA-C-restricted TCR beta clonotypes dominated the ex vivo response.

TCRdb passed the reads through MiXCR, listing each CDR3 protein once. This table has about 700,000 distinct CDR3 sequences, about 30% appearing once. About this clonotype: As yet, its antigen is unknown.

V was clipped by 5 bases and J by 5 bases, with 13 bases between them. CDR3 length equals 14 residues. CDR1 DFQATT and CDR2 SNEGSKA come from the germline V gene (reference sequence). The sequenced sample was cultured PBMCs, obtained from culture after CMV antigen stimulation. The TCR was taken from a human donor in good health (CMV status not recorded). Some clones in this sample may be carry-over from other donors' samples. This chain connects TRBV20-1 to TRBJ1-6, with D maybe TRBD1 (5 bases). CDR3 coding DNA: TGCAGTGCTCGTCAGGGATTTAATAATTCACCCCTCCACTTT. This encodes CSARQGFNNSPLHF.